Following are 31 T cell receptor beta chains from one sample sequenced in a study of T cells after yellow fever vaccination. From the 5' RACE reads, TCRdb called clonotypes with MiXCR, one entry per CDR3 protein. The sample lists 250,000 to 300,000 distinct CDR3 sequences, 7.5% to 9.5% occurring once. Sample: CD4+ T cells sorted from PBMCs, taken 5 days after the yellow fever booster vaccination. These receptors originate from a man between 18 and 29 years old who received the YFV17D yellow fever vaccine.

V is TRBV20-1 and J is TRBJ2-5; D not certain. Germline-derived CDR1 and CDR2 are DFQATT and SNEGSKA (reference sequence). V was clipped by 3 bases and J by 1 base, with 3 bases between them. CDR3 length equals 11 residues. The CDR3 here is CSARTQETQYF. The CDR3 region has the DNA TGCAGTGCTAGGACCCAAGAGACCCAGTACTTC.

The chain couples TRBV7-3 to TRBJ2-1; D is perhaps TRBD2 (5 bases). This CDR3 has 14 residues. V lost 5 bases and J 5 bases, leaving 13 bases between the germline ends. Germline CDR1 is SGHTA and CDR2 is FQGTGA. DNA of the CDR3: TGTGCCAGCAGCCCGGGGTCCGGGAACAATGAGCAGTTCTTC. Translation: CASSPGSGNNEQFF. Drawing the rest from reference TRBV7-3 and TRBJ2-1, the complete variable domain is GAGVSQTPSNKVTEKGKYVELRCDPISGHTALYWYRQSLGQGPEFLIYFQGTGAADDSGLPNDRFFAVRPEGSVSTLKIQRTERGDSAVYLCASSPGSGNNEQFFGPGTRLTVL.

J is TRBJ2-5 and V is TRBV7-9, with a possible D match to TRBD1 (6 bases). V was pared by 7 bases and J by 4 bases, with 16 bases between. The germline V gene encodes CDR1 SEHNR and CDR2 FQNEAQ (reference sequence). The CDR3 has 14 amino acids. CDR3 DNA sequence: TGTGCCAGCAACAGGGACCCCCCTTTAGAGACCCAGTACTTC. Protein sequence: CASNRDPPLETQYF.

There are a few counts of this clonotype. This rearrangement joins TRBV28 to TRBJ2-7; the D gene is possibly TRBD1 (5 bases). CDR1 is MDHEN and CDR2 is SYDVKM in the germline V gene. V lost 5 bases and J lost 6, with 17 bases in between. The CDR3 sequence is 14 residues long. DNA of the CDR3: TGTGCCAGCAGTCCCAGGGTCCCCCCGAGCGAGCAGTACGTC. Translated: CASSPRVPPSEQYV.

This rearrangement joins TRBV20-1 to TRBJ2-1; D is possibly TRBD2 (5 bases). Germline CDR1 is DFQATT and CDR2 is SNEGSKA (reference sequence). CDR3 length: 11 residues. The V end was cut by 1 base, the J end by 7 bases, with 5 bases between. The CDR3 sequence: CSARGLNEQFF. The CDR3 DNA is TGCAGTGCTAGAGGACTAAATGAGCAGTTCTTC.

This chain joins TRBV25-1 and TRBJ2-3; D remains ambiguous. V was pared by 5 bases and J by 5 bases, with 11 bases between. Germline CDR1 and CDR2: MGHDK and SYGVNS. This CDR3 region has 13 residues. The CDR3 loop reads CASSLDGGDTQYF. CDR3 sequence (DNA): TGTGCCAGCAGTCTCGACGGTGGAGATACGCAGTATTTT. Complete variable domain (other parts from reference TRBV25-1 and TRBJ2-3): EADIYQTPRYLVIGTGKKITLECSQTMGHDKMYWYQQDPGMELHLIHYSYGVNSTEKGDLSSESTVSRIRTEHFPLTLESARPSHTSQYLCASSLDGGDTQYFGPGTRLTVL.

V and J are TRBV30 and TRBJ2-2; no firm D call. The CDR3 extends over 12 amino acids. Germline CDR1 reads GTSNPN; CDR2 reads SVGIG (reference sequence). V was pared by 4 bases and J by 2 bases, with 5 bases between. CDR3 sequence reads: CAWNYNTGELFF. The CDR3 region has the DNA TGTGCCTGGAATTATAACACCGGGGAGCTGTTTTTT.

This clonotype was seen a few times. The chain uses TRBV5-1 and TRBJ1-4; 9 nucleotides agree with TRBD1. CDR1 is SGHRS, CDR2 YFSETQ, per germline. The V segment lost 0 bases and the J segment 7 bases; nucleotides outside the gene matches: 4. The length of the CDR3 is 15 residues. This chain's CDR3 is CASSLASTGGEKLFF. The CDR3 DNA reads TGCGCCAGCAGCTTGGCCTCGACAGGGGGTGAAAAACTGTTTTTT.

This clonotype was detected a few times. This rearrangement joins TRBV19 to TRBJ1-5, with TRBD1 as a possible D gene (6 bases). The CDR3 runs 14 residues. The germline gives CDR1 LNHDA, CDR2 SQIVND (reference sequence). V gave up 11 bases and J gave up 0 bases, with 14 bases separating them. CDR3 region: CASTEQGSNQPQHF. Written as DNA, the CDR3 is TGTGCCTCTACGGAACAGGGTAGCAATCAGCCCCAGCATTTT.

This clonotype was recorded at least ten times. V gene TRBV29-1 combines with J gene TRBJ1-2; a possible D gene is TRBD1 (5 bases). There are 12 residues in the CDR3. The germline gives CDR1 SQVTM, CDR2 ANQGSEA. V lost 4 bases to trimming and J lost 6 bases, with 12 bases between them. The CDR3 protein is CSVGRQGNGYTF. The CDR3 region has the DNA TGCAGCGTTGGGCGGCAGGGAAATGGCTACACCTTC. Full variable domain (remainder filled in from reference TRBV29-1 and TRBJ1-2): SAVISQKPSRDICQRGTSLTIQCQVDSQVTMMFWYRQQPGQSLTLIATANQGSEATYESGFVIDKFPISRPNLTFSTLTVSNMSPEDSSIYLCSVGRQGNGYTFGSGTRLTVV.

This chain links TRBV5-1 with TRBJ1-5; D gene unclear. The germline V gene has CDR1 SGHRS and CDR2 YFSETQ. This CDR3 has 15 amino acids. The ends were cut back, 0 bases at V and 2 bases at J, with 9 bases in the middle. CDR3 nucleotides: TGCGCCAGCAGCTTGGGCCCGGGCCGCAATCAGCCCCAGCATTTT. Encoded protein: CASSLGPGRNQPQHF.

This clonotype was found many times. The CDR3 bases are TGTGCCAGCAGCACGTGGGGACGGGACACTGAAGCTTTCTTT. Protein: CASSTWGRDTEAFF. The rearrangement joins TRBV7-3 to TRBJ1-1; D may be TRBD1 (5 bases). CDR3 size: 14 residues. Germline V gene lookup returns CDR1 SGHTA and CDR2 FQGTGA. Trimming stripped 5 bases from V and 3 bases from J, with 13 bases between.

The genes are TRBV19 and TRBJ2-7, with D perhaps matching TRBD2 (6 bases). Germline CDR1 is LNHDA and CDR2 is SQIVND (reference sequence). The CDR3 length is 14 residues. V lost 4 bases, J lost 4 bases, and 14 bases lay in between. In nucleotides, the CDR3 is TGTGCCAGTAGTAATCGGGCTAGCGAGTACGAGCAGTACTTC. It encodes CASSNRASEYEQYF.

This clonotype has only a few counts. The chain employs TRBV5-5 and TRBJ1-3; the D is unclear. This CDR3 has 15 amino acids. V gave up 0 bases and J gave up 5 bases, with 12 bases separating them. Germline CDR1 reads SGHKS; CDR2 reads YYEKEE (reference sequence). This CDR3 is CASSLVQSGRNTIYF. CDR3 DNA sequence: TGTGCCAGCAGCTTGGTGCAGTCCGGGAGAAACACCATATATTTT.

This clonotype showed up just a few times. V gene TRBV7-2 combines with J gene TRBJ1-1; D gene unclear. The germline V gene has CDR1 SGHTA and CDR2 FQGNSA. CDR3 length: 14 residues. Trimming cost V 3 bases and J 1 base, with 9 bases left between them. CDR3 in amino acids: CASSFWGTNTEAFF. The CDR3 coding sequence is TGTGCCAGCAGCTTTTGGGGAACGAACACTGAAGCTTTCTTT.

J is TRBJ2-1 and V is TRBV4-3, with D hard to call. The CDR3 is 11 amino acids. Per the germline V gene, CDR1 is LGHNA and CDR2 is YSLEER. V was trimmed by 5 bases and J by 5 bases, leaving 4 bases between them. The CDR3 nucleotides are TGCGCCAGCAGCGAGAACAATGAGCAGTTCTTC. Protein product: CASSENNEQFF.

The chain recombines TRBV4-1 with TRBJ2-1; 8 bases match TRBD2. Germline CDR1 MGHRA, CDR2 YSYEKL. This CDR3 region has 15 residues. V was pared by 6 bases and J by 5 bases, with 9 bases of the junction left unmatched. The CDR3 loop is CASRLIGGGNNEQFF. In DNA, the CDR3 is TGCGCCAGCAGGCTAATCGGGGGGGGTAACAATGAGCAGTTCTTC.

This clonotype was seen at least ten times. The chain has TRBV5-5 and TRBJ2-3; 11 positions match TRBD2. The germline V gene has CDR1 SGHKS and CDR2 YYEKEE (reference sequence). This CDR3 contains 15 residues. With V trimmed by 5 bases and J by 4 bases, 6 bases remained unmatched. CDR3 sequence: CASSATSGTPDTQYF. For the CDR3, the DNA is TGTGCCAGCAGTGCGACTAGCGGGACGCCAGATACGCAGTATTTT.

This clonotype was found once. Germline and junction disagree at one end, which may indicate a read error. DNA of the CDR3: TGTGTCAGCAGTTTTAGCAGAGCGATGTATGAAAAACTGTTTTTT. Translating gives CVSSFSRAMYEKLFF. The chain combines TRBV2 with TRBJ1-4, with no clear D. This CDR3 has 15 amino acids. The germline V gene encodes CDR1 SNHLY and CDR2 FYNNEI. Variable domain in full (rest from reference TRBV2 and TRBJ1-4): EPEVTQTPSHQVTQMGQEVILRCVPISNHLYFYWYRQILGQKVEFLVSFYNNEISEKSEIFDDQFSVERPDGSNFTLKIRSTKLEDSAMYFCVSSFSRAMYEKLFFGSGTQLSVL.

CDR3 loop: CASSGSSGGPQETQYF. The CDR3 DNA follows: TGCGCCAGCAGCGGCTCTAGCGGGGGGCCTCAAGAGACCCAGTACTTC. J is TRBJ2-5 and V is TRBV5-1; 11 nucleotides agree with TRBD2. CDR1 and CDR2 from the germline V gene are SGHRS and YFSETQ. With V trimmed by 4 bases and J by 2 bases, 7 bases remained unmatched. The CDR3 has 16 residues.

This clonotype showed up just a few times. For the CDR3, the DNA is TGTGCCACCAGTGATCCCGGACAGGGCCTCACAGATACGCAGTATTTT. It translates to CATSDPGQGLTDTQYF. V gene TRBV24-1 combines with J gene TRBJ2-3; 8 positions match TRBD1. CDR3 length equals 16 residues. Losses at the gene ends were 3 bases for V and 2 bases for J; bases not matched to a gene: 6. CDR1 is KGHDR, CDR2 SFDVKD, per germline.

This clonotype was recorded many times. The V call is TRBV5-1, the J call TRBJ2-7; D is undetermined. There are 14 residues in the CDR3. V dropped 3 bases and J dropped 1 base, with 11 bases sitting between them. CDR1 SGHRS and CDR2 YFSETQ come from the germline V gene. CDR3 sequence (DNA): TGCGCCAGCAGCTACACCGACCGGTCCTACGAGCAGTACTTC. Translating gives CASSYTDRSYEQYF.

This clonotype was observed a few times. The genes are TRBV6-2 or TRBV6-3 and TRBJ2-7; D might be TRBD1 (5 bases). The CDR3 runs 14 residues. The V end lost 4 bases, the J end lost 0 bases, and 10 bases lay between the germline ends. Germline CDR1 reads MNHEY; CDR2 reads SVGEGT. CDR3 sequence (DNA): TGTGCCAGCAGTTTCAGGGCTAGCTCCTACGAGCAGTACGTC. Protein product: CASSFRASSYEQYV.

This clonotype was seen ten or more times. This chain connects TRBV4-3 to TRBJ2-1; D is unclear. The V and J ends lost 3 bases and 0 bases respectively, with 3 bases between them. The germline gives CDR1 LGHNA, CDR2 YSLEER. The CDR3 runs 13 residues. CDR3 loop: CASSQDSYNEQFF. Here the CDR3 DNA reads TGCGCCAGCAGCCAGGACTCCTACAATGAGCAGTTCTTC.

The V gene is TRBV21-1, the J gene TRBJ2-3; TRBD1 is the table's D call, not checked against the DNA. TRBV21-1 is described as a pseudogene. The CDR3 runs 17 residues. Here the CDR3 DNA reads TGTGCCAGCAACCCACCGAGGTGGGACAGGGCCTCCGATACGCAGTATTTT. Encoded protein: CASNPPRWDRASDTQYF.

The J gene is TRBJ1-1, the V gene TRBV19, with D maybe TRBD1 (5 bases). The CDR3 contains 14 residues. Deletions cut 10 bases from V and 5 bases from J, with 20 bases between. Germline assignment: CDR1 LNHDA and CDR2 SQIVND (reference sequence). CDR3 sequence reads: CATAPLSGWTEAFF. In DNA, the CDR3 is TGTGCCACCGCCCCGTTATCAGGGTGGACTGAAGCTTTCTTT.

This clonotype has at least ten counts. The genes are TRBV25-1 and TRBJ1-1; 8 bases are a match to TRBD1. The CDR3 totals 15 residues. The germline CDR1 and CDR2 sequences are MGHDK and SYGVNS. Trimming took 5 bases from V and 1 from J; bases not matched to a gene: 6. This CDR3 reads CASSPAGTGNTEAFF. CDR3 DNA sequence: TGTGCCAGCAGTCCGGCCGGGACAGGGAACACTGAAGCTTTCTTT.

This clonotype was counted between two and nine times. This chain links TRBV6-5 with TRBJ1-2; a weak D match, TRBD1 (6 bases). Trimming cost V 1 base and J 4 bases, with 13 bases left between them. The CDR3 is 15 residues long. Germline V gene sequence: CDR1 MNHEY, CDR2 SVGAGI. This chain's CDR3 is CASSYFVRGGYGYTF. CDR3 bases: TGTGCCAGCAGTTACTTCGTCAGGGGAGGCTATGGCTACACCTTC.

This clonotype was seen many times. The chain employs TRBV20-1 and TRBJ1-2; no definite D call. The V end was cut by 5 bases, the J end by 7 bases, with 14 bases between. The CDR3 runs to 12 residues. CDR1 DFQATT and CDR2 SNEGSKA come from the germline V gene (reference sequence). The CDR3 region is CSALRDWGGYTF. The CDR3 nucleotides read TGCAGTGCTCTAAGGGATTGGGGTGGCTACACCTTC.

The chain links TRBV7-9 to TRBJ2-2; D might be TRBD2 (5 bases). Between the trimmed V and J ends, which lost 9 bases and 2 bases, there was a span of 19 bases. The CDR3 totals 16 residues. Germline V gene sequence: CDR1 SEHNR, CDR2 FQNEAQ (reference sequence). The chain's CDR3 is CAREPRGQLNTGELFF. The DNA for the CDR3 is TGTGCCAGGGAACCCCGAGGGCAACTAAACACCGGGGAGCTGTTTTTT.

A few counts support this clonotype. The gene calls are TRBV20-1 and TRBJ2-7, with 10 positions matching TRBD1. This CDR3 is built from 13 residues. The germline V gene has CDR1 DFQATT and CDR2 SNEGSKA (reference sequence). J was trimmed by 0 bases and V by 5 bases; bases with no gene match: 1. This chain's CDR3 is CSAWTGGSYEQYF. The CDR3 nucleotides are TGCAGTGCTTGGACAGGGGGCTCCTACGAGCAGTACTTC.